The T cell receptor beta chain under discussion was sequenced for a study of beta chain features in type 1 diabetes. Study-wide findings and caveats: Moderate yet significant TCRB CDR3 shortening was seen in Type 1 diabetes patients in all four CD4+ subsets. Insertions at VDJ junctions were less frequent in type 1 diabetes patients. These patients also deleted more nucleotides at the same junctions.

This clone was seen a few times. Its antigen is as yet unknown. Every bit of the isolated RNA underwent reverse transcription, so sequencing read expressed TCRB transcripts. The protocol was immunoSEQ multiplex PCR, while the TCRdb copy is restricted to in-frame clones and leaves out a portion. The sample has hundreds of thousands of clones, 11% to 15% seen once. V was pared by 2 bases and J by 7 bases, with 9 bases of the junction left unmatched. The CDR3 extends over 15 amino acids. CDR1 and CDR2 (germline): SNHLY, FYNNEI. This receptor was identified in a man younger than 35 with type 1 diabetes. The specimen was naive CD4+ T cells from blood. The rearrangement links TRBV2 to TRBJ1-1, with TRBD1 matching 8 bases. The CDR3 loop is CASSELGQGRGEAFF. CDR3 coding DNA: TGTGCCAGCAGTGAACTAGGACAGGGTCGGGGTGAAGCTTTCTTT.